Shown below are 31 T cell receptor beta chains from a single sample sequenced in a study of blood T cell repertoires in COVID-19 (dated by TCRdb to 2020 to 2022). The library relied on the immunoSEQ multiplex PCR assay. The table comes from immuneACCESS by way of TCRdb, which keeps in-frame sequences with V and J called. Part of the clones is missing from these tables; in studies checked, under half for an unresolved V gene and the rest for unknown reasons. Across this sample there are some 180,000 clones, with over 80% seen only once. Clones ranked in the top ten supply 7.5% to 10% of the sample. The sequenced sample was peripheral blood. The receptors come from a woman older than 75 with COVID-19, enrolled during active disease.

V gene TRBV5-1 combines with J gene TRBJ2-2, with TRBD2 identical over 8 bases. The CDR3 is made up of 14 amino acids. Per germline, CDR1 SGHRS and CDR2 YFSETQ. V lost 7 bases and J lost 3; bases outside the gene matches: 5. This CDR3 reads CASHTSGDTGELFF. The DNA of the CDR3 is TGCGCCAGCCACACTAGCGGTGACACCGGGGAGCTGTTTTTT.

This clone was found once. The genes are TRBV4-1 and TRBJ2-7, with D perhaps matching TRBD1 (7 bases). The CDR3 length is 17 residues. The V gene's germline CDR1 is MGHRA and CDR2 YSYEKL. V was trimmed by 4 bases and J by 6 bases, leaving 25 bases between them. The DNA of the CDR3 is TGCGCCAGCAGCCCAGAGGGGGCGGGGACAGTGGGGCTCGAGCAGTACTTC. As protein: CASSPEGAGTVGLEQYF.

This chain links TRBV5-1 with TRBJ1-2; D not certain. The V gene's germline CDR1 is SGHRS and CDR2 YFSETQ. The germline V and J ends were trimmed by 4 bases and 13 bases, with 20 bases remaining between them. The CDR3 contains 13 residues. CDR3 sequence reads: CASSPAVVSDGTF. The DNA of the CDR3 is TGCGCCAGCAGCCCTGCGGTGGTGTCCGACGGCACCTTC. Full variable domain (rest looked up from reference TRBV5-1 and TRBJ1-2): KAGVTQTPRYLIKTRGQQVTLSCSPISGHRSVSWYQQTPGQGLQFLFEYFSETQRNKGNFPGRFSGRQFSNSRSEMNVSTLELGDSALYLCASSPAVVSDGTFGSGTRLTVV.

The chain recombines TRBV3-1 (or the pseudogene TRBV3-2) with TRBJ2-1, with 9 bases fitting TRBD2. The CDR3 length is 14 residues. CDR1 and CDR2 (germline): LGHDT, YNNKEL (reference sequence). V shed 4 bases and J 7 bases; nucleotides not matched to a gene: 5. Here the CDR3 reads CASSLSGSRNEQFF. CDR3 DNA: TGTGCCAGCAGCCTTAGCGGGAGTCGGAATGAGCAGTTCTTC.

The V gene is TRBV10-3, the J gene TRBJ1-5, with D perhaps matching TRBD1 (5 bases). The CDR3 has 13 residues. V dropped 5 bases and J dropped 1 base, with 6 bases sitting between them. Germline-derived CDR1 and CDR2 are ENHRY and SYGVKD. For the CDR3, the DNA is TGTGCCATCAGTTCAGGGAGCAATCAGCCCCAGCATTTT. The encoded protein is CAISSGSNQPQHF.

This chain uses TRBV11-2 with TRBJ1-1; no reliable D call. V dropped 5 bases and J dropped 4 bases, with 11 bases sitting between them. Germline V gene data show CDR1 as SGHAT and CDR2 as FQNNGV. CDR3 length: 13 residues. The CDR3 sequence: CASSPARGTEAFF. The CDR3 DNA is TGTGCCAGCAGCCCAGCTCGGGGCACTGAAGCTTTCTTT.

This clone showed up just a few times. J is TRBJ2-5 and V is TRBV5-4; 10 bases line up with TRBD2. Germline lookup yields CDR1 SGHNT and CDR2 YYREEE (reference sequence). The CDR3 has 16 residues. V was pared by 3 bases and J by 1 base, with 6 bases of the junction left unmatched. CDR3 coding DNA: TGTGCCAGCAGCTCAGCGGGGGGGCCTGCCCAAGAGACCCAGTACTTC. It codes for CASSSAGGPAQETQYF.

This clone has a handful of counts. This chain connects TRBV12-3 or TRBV12-4 to TRBJ2-5; D is uncertain. The V end was cut by 2 bases, the J end by 2 bases, with 3 bases between. The CDR3 consists of 12 residues. CDR3 amino acids: CASSLQQETQYF. CDR3 nucleotide sequence: TGTGCCAGCAGTTTACAGCAAGAGACCCAGTACTTC.

In this sample, this clone turned up once. V is TRBV6-5 and J is TRBJ1-4; D is perhaps TRBD1 (5 bases). Looked up from germline, CDR1 is MNHEY and CDR2 is SVGAGI. The CDR3 runs 14 residues. V lost 8 bases, J lost 7 bases, and 17 bases lay in between. The CDR3 DNA follows: TGTGCCAGCGGCGAGTGGGGGAGGGGTGAAAAACTGTTTTTT. It encodes CASGEWGRGEKLFF.

The chain is built from TRBV6-1 and TRBJ1-3, with 8 positions matching TRBD1. Germline V gene data show CDR1 as MNHNS and CDR2 as SASEGT. This CDR3 region has 15 residues. The J segment lost 7 bases and the V segment lost 0 bases, leaving 5 bases of the junction unmatched. The CDR3 DNA follows: TGTGCCAGCAGTGAAGCCTGGACAGGGATTAACACCATATATTTT. As protein: CASSEAWTGINTIYF.

This clone showed up just a few times. The chain couples TRBV9 to TRBJ1-2, with D hard to call. The CDR3 runs 15 residues. Germline-derived CDR1 and CDR2 are SGDLS and YYNGEE. V shed 0 bases and J shed 5 bases, with 14 bases lying between them. The CDR3 loop reads CASSVDPARSYGYTF. CDR3 DNA: TGTGCCAGCAGCGTAGATCCGGCCAGGTCATATGGCTACACCTTC.

This chain links TRBV2 with TRBJ1-1; TRBD1 might be the D (5 bases). The germline gives CDR1 SNHLY, CDR2 FYNNEI. The CDR3 covers 11 residues. Trimming shortened V by 7 bases and J by 3 bases, and 6 bases separated the two germline ends. CDR3 sequence: CASIGDTEAFF. The CDR3 bases are TGTGCCAGCATAGGGGACACTGAAGCTTTCTTT.

The chain uses TRBV7-3 and TRBJ2-3, with a weak D call TRBD1 (5 bases). Trimming cost V 5 bases and J 2 bases, with 11 bases left between them. The CDR3 is 14 amino acids. CDR1 is SGHTA and CDR2 is FQGTGA in the germline V gene. CDR3 amino acids: CASSPREFTDTQYF. Here the CDR3 DNA reads TGTGCCAGCAGCCCCAGGGAATTCACAGATACGCAGTATTTT.

J is TRBJ2-7 and V is TRBV28; maybe TRBD1 (5 bases). The germline CDR1 and CDR2 sequences are MDHEN and SYDVKM. V lost 6 bases, J lost 2 bases, and 11 bases lay in between. The CDR3 covers 13 residues. Written as DNA, the CDR3 is TGTGCCAGCAGGGCTCAGGGAACCTACGAGCAGTACTTC. This gives the protein CASRAQGTYEQYF.

The chain couples TRBV5-6 to TRBJ1-2; no definite D call. Germline CDR1 SGHDT, CDR2 YYEEEE. The CDR3 covers 12 residues. Trimming shortened V by 0 bases and J by 5 bases, and 5 bases separated the two germline ends. The CDR3 loop reads CASSLGSYGYTF. CDR3 nucleotide sequence: TGTGCCAGCAGCTTGGGGAGTTATGGCTACACCTTC.

The rearrangement links TRBV5-1 to TRBJ2-3; D unclear. The CDR3 loop spans 15 amino acids. CDR1 and CDR2 from the germline V gene are SGHRS and YFSETQ. The V gene lost 4 bases and the J gene lost 2 bases, with 14 bases spanning the gap. The CDR3 here is CASSLAARFTDTQYF. In DNA form, the CDR3 reads TGCGCCAGCAGCCTGGCAGCGAGATTCACAGATACGCAGTATTTT.

The sample holds many counts of this clone. V is TRBV4-1 and J is TRBJ2-3; the match to TRBD2 covers 11 bases. The CDR3 totals 17 residues. Germline V lookup: CDR1 MGHRA, CDR2 YSYEKL. The J segment lost 1 base and the V segment lost 1 base, leaving 4 bases of the junction unmatched. The CDR3 reads CASSQVYSGGGTDTQYF. CDR3 DNA sequence: TGCGCCAGCAGCCAAGTCTATAGCGGGGGGGGCACAGATACGCAGTATTTT.

The V call is TRBV5-1, the J call TRBJ1-2; D gene ambiguous. V dropped 0 bases and J dropped 3 bases, with 9 bases sitting between them. The CDR3 has 14 amino acids. The V gene's germline CDR1 is SGHRS and CDR2 YFSETQ. CDR3 region: CASSLVGGHYGYTF. The CDR3 DNA sequence: TGCGCCAGCAGCTTGGTCGGAGGGCACTATGGCTACACCTTC.

As concerns this clone: Germline is not matched at one junction end, which may reflect a read error. The V gene is TRBV24-1, the J gene TRBJ2-1; D may be TRBD1 (6 bases). Germline V gene sequence: CDR1 KGHDR, CDR2 SFDVKD. The CDR3 runs to 13 residues. The CDR3 is CATRETQGGEQFF. For the CDR3, the DNA is TGTGCCACCCGTGAGACTCAAGGGGGTGAGCAGTTCTTC.

V usage is TRBV5-4 and J usage is TRBJ2-1; 9 positions match TRBD1. With 3 bases clipped from V and 8 bases from J, the junction kept 15 bases outside the gene matches. From germline, CDR1 is SGHNT and CDR2 YYREEE (reference sequence). The CDR3 contains 17 residues. The CDR3 reads CASSSPGQGRKVDEQFF. The DNA of the CDR3 is TGTGCCAGCAGCTCTCCGGGACAGGGACGGAAGGTGGATGAGCAGTTCTTC.

This clone was picked up a small number of times. This sample includes further DNA sequences coding for the same CDR3. V gene TRBV15 combines with J gene TRBJ1-2; D unclear. Looked up from germline, CDR1 is LNHNV and CDR2 is YYDKDF (reference sequence). The germline V and J ends were trimmed by 0 bases and 5 bases, with 7 bases remaining between them. The CDR3 has 13 amino acids. CDR3 residues: CATSRDRGYGYTF. DNA of the CDR3: TGTGCCACCAGCAGAGATCGCGGTTATGGCTACACCTTC.

The rearrangement uses TRBV5-1 and TRBJ2-2; 9 bases are a match to TRBD2. J gave up 5 bases and V 4 bases, and 6 bases lay outside the gene matches. This CDR3 comprises 15 residues. In germline, CDR1 is SGHRS, CDR2 YFSETQ. The CDR3 loop reads CASSKREDLTGELFF. In DNA, the CDR3 is TGCGCCAGCAGCAAGCGGGAGGACCTTACCGGGGAGCTGTTTTTT.

This clone was seen a handful of times. This chain uses TRBV29-1 with TRBJ1-3; D might be TRBD1 (6 bases). The CDR3 runs 16 residues. Germline V lookup: CDR1 SQVTM, CDR2 ANQGSEA. The germline V and J ends were trimmed by 5 bases and 0 bases, with 17 bases remaining between them. CDR3 DNA: TGCAGCGTTAGAGGCGGTGGGACAAACTCTGGAAACACCATATATTTT. Its protein product is CSVRGGGTNSGNTIYF.

This chain uses TRBV12-5 with TRBJ1-5; TRBD1 matches at 9 bases. V lost 5 bases and J lost 6; bases outside the gene matches: 11. There are 16 residues in the CDR3. CDR1 and CDR2 (germline): LGHNT, FRNRAP. CDR3 protein: CASGLTRQGEGQPQHF. CDR3 sequence (DNA): TGTGCTAGTGGTCTCACTCGACAGGGGGAGGGTCAGCCCCAGCATTTT. The variable domain in full, completed from reference TRBV12-5 and TRBJ1-5, reads DARVTQTPRHKVTEMGQEVTMRCQPILGHNTVFWYRQTMMQGLELLAYFRNRAPLDDSGMPKDRFSAEMPDATLATLKIQPSEPRDSAVYFCASGLTRQGEGQPQHFGDGTRLSIL.

This sequence joins TRBV5-4 and TRBJ2-1, with D possibly TRBD2 on 7 matching bases. The CDR3 runs 16 residues. Trimming took 4 bases from V and 0 from J, leaving 14 bases between them. CDR1 and CDR2 from the germline V gene are SGHNT and YYREEE (reference sequence). The CDR3 sequence is CASSPGGGASYNEQFF. CDR3 DNA: TGTGCCAGCAGCCCCGGAGGGGGGGCCTCCTACAATGAGCAGTTCTTC.

The chain links TRBV4-2 to TRBJ2-1, with D tentatively TRBD2 (6 bases). The CDR3 contains 18 residues. V was trimmed by 2 bases and J by 2 bases, leaving 19 bases between them. The V gene's germline CDR1 is LGHNA and CDR2 YNFKEQ. In DNA form, the CDR3 reads TGTGCCAGCAGCCAAACCTCTGGGGGAGGTCGGCCCTACAATGAGCAGTTCTTC. It is translated as CASSQTSGGGRPYNEQFF.

The chain links TRBV2 to TRBJ1-4; 7 bases map to TRBD1. Germline CDR1 is SNHLY and CDR2 is FYNNEI. This CDR3 has 13 amino acids. V lost 4 bases to trimming and J lost 7 bases; unmatched junction nucleotides: 3. The DNA of the CDR3 is TGTGCCAGCAGTGGAGGGGGCGGTGAAAAACTGTTTTTT. Translation: CASSGGGGEKLFF.

This clone came up a few times. The gene calls are TRBV20-1 and TRBJ2-7, with 7 bases lining up with TRBD2. This CDR3 is built from 11 residues. V trimming: 6 bases; J trimming: 6 bases; junction bases outside the gene matches: 5. Germline CDR1 DFQATT, CDR2 SNEGSKA (reference sequence). CDR3 region: CSAEGGPEQYF. The CDR3 bases are TGCAGTGCGGAGGGAGGGCCCGAGCAGTACTTC.

The chain employs TRBV6-2 or TRBV6-3 and TRBJ1-1, with 7 bases aligning to TRBD1. The germline gives CDR1 MNHEY, CDR2 SVGEGT. J gave up 10 bases and V 4 bases, and 9 bases lay outside the gene matches. The CDR3 loop spans 13 amino acids. The CDR3 nucleotides read TGTGCCAGCAGTTTCGGGACAGCGGCTGCAGCTTTCTTT. This codes for CASSFGTAAAAFF.

The chain couples TRBV5-1 to TRBJ1-3; 11 bases map to TRBD1. Germline CDR1 SGHRS, CDR2 YFSETQ. The ends lost 4 bases at V and 5 bases at J; junction bases unmatched: 11. The CDR3 has 17 amino acids. This chain's CDR3 is CASSAAGTGGLRNTIYF. CDR3 nucleotides: TGCGCCAGCAGCGCTGCCGGGACAGGGGGTTTAAGAAACACCATATATTTT.

CDR3 residues: CASRRDNEQFF. Written as DNA, the CDR3 is TGTGCCAGCAGGAGAGACAATGAGCAGTTCTTC. V and J are TRBV12-3 or TRBV12-4 and TRBJ2-1; no definite D call. This CDR3 has 11 residues. V was shortened by 6 bases and J by 5 bases, with 5 bases between the two germline ends.